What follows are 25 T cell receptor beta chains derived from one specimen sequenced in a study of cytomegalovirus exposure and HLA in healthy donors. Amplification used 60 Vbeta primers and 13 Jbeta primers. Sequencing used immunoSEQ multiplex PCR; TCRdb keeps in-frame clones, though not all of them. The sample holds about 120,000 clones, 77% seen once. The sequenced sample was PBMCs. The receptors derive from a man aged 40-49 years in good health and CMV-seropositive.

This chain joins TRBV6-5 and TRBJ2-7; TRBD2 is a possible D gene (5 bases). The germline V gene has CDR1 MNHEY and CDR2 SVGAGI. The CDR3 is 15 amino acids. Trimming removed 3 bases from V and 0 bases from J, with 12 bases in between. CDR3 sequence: CASSYVPGSSYEQYF. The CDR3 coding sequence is TGTGCCAGCAGTTATGTGCCGGGAAGCTCCTACGAGCAGTACTTC.

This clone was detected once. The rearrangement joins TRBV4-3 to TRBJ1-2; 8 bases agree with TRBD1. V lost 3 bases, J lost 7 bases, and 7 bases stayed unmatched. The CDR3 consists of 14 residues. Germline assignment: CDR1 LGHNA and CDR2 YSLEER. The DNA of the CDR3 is TGCGCCAGCAGCCAGGAGCAGGGGGCTAGTGGCTACACCTTC. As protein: CASSQEQGASGYTF.

As DNA, the CDR3 is TGCGCCAGCAGCCAAGTAGAATTCTCCTACGAGCAGTACTTC. The encoded protein is CASSQVEFSYEQYF. J is TRBJ2-5 and V is TRBV4-3; D ambiguous. Judging by the DNA end, TRBJ2-7 fits better; the J call may be wrong. Germline CDR1 is LGHNA and CDR2 is YSLEER. The CDR3 sequence is 14 residues long.

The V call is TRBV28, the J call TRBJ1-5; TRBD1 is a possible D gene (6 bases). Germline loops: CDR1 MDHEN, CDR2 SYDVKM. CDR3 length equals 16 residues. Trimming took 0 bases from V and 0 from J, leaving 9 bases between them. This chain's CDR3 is CASSLWKGDSNQPQHF. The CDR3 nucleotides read TGTGCCAGCAGTTTATGGAAGGGGGATAGCAATCAGCCCCAGCATTTT.

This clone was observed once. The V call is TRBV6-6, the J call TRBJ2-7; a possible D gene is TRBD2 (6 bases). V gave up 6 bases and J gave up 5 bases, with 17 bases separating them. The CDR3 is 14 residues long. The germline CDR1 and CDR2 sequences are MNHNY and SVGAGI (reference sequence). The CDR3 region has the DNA TGTGCCAGCAGCCCTACGGGGAGGCCTGACGAGCAGTACTTC. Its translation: CASSPTGRPDEQYF.

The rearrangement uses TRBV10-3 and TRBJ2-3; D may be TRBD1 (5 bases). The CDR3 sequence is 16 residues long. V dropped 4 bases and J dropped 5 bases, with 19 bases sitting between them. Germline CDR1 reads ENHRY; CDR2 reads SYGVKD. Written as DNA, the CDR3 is TGTGCCATCAGTGGATCGGACACCCCAGCACAAGATACGCAGTATTTT. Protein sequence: CAISGSDTPAQDTQYF.

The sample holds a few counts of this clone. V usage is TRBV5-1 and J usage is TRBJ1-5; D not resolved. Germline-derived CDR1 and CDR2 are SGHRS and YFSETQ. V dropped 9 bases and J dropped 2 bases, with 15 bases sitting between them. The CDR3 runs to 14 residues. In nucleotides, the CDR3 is TGCGCCATCGAGGGTTATTTTGGCAATCAGCCCCAGCATTTT. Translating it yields CAIEGYFGNQPQHF. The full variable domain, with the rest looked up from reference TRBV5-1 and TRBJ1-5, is KAGVTQTPRYLIKTRGQQVTLSCSPISGHRSVSWYQQTPGQGLQFLFEYFSETQRNKGNFPGRFSGRQFSNSRSEMNVSTLELGDSALYLCAIEGYFGNQPQHFGDGTRLSIL.

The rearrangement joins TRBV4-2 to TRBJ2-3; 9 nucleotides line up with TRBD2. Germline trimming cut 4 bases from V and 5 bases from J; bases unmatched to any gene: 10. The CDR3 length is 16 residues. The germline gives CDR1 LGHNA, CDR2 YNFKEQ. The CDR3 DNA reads TGTGCCAGCAGCCGGAGAGCTGCGGGGGGGCGAGATACGCAGTATTTT. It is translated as CASSRRAAGGRDTQYF.

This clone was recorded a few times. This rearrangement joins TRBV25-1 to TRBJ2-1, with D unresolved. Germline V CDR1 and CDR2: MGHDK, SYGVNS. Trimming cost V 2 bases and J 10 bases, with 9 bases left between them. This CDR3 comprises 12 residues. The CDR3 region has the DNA TGTGCCAGCAGTGAAATCTACGGGGAGCAGTTCTTC. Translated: CASSEIYGEQFF.

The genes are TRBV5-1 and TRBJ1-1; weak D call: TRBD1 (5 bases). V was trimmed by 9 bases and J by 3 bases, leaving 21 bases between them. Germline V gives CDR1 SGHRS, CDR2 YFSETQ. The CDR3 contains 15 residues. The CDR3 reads CATRVPGGPHTEAFF. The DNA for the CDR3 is TGCGCCACCAGGGTCCCGGGAGGACCTCACACTGAAGCTTTCTTT.

The CDR3 bases are TGCGCCAGCAGCCAAGATAAAGCAGGCTTTGGAGGCTACACCTTC. Amino acid sequence: CASSQDKAGFGGYTF. The rearrangement uses TRBV4-3 and TRBJ1-2; D not resolved. Germline loops: CDR1 LGHNA, CDR2 YSLEER. V was clipped by 0 bases and J by 8 bases, with 16 bases between them. The CDR3 contains 15 residues.

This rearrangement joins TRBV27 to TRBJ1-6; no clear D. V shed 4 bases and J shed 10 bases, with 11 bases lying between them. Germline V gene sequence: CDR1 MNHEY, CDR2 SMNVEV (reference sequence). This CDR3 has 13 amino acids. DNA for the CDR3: TGTGCCAGCAGTTATGTCATGAGGTCACCCCTCCACTTT. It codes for CASSYVMRSPLHF.

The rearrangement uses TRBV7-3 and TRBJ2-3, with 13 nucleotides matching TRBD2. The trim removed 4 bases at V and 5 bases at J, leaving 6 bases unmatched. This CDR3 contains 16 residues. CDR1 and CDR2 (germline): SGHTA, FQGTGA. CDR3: CASSSDRTSGGDTQYF. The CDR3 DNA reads TGTGCCAGCAGCTCCGACAGGACTAGCGGGGGAGATACGCAGTATTTT.

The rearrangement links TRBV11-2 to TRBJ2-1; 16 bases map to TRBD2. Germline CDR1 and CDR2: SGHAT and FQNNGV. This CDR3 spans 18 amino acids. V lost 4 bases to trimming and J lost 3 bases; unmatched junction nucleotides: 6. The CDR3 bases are TGTGCCAGCAGCTCGGGACTAGCGGGGGGGCCTATCTACAATGAGCAGTTCTTC. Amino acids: CASSSGLAGGPIYNEQFF.

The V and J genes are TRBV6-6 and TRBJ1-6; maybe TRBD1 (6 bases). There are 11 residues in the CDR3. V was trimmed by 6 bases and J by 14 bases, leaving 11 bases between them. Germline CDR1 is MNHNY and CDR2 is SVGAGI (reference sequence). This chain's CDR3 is CASRRGLALHF. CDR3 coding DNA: TGTGCCAGCAGAAGGGGGTTGGCCCTCCACTTT.

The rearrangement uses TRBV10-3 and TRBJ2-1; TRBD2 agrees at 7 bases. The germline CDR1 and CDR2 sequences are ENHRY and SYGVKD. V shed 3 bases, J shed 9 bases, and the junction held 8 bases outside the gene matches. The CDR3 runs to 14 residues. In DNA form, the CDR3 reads TGTGCCATCAGTGAACCCGCCCGGGAGGCTGAGCAGTTCTTC. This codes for CAISEPAREAEQFF.

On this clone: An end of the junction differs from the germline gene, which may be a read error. The CDR3 bases are TGTGCCAGCAGGATATTGGAGGGCCCCTCTGGGGCCAACGGCCTGACTTTC. Its translation is CASRILEGPSGANGLTF. The genes are TRBV27 and TRBJ2-6, with D possibly being TRBD2 (6 bases). CDR1 and CDR2 from the germline V gene are MNHEY and SMNVEV (reference sequence). The CDR3 has 17 residues.

This CDR3 is CASSNGQGGTGELFF. The CDR3 DNA reads TGCGCCAGCAGCAATGGACAGGGGGGCACCGGGGAGCTGTTTTTT. V and J are TRBV5-1 and TRBJ2-2; the match to TRBD1 covers 10 bases. This CDR3 has 15 amino acids. Losses at the gene ends were 4 bases for V and 4 bases for J; bases not matched to a gene: 4. Germline CDR1 reads SGHRS; CDR2 reads YFSETQ.

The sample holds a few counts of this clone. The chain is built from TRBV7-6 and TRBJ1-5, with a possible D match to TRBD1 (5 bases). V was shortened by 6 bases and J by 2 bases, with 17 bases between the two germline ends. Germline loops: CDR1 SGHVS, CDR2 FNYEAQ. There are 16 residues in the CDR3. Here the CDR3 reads CASSDGHQNGNQPQHF. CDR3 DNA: TGTGCCAGCAGTGACGGACACCAGAATGGCAATCAGCCCCAGCATTTT.

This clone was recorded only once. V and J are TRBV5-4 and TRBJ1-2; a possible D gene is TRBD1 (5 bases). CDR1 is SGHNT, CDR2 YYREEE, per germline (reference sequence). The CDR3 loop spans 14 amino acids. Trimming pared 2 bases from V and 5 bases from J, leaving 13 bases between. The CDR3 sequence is CASSFGAVGYGYTF. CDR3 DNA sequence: TGTGCCAGCAGCTTTGGGGCCGTTGGGTATGGCTACACCTTC.

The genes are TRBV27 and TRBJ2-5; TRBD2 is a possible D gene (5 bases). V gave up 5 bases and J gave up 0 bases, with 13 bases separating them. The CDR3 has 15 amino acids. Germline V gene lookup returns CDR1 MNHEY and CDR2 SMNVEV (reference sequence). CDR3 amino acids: CASSPPGSYQETQYF. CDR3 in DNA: TGTGCCAGCAGTCCCCCGGGGTCGTACCAAGAGACCCAGTACTTC.

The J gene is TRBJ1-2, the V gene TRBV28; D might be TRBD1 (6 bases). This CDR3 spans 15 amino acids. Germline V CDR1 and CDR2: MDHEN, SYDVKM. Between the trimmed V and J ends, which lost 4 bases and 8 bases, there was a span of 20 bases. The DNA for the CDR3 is TGTGCCAGCAGTTCTGGGGGCAGGGATATGGGCGGCTACACCTTC. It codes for CASSSGGRDMGGYTF.

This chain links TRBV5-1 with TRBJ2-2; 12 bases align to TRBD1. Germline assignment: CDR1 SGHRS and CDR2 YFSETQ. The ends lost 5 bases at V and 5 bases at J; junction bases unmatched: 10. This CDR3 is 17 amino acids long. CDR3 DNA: TGCGCCAGCAGTGACTCGGGACAGGGGGCTTGGACCGGGGAGCTGTTTTTT. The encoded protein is CASSDSGQGAWTGELFF.

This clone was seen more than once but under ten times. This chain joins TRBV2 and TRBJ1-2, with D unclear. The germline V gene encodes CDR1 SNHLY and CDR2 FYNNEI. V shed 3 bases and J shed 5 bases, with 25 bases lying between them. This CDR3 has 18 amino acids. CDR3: CASSDPGWGENGEYGYTF. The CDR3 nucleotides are TGTGCCAGCAGTGATCCCGGGTGGGGAGAAAACGGGGAATATGGCTACACCTTC. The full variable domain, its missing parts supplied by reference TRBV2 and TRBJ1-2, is EPEVTQTPSHQVTQMGQEVILRCVPISNHLYFYWYRQILGQKVEFLVSFYNNEISEKSEIFDDQFSVERPDGSNFTLKIRSTKLEDSAMYFCASSDPGWGENGEYGYTFGSGTRLTVV.

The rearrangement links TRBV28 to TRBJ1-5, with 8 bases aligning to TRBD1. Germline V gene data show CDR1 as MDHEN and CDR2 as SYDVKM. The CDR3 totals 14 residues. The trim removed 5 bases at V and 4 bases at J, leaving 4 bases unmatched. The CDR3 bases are TGTGCCAGCAGTAAATACAGGGGGAATCAGCCCCAGCATTTT. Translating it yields CASSKYRGNQPQHF. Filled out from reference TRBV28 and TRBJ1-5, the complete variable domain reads DVKVTQSSRYLVKRTGEKVFLECVQDMDHENMFWYRQDPGLGLRLIYFSYDVKMKEKGDIPEGYSVSREKKERFSLILESASTNQTSMYLCASSKYRGNQPQHFGDGTRLSIL.